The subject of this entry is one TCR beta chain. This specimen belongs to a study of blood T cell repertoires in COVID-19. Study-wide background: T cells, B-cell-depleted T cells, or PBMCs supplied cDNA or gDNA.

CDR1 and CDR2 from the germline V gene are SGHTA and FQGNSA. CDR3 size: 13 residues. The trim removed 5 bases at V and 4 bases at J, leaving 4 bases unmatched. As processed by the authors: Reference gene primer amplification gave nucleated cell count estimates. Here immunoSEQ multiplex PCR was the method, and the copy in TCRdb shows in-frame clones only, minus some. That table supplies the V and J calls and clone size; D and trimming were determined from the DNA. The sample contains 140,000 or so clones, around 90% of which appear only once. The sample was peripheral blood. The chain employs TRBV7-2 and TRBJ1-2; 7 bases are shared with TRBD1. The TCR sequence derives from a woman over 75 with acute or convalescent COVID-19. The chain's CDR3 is CASSRGRVYGYTF. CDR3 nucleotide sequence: TGTGCCAGCAGCAGGGGGCGGGTCTATGGCTACACCTTC.